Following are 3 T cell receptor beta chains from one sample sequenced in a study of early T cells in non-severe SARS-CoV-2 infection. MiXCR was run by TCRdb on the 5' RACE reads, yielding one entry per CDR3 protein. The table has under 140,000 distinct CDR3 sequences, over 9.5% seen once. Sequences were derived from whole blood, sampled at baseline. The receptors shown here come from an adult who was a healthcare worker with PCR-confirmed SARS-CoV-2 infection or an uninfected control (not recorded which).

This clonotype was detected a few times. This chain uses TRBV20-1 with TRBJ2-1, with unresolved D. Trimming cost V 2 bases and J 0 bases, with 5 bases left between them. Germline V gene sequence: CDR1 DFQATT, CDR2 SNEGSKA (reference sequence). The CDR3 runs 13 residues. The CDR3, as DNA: TGCAGTGCTAGACTATTCTCCTACAATGAGCAGTTCTTC. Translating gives CSARLFSYNEQFF.

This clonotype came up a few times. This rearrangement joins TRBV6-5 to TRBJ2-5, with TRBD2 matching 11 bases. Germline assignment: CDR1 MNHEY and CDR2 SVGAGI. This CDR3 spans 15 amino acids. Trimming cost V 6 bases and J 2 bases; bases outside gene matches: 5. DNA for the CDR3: TGTGCCAGCAGCCGCCTAGCGGGAGGTCAAGAGACCCAGTACTTC. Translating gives CASSRLAGGQETQYF.

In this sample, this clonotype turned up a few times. In nucleotides, the CDR3 is TGTGCCACCTCACCGGGATTGGGGCAAGATACGCAGTATTTT. Translation gives CATSPGLGQDTQYF. The rearrangement uses TRBV15 and TRBJ2-3; either TRBD1 or TRBD2 may supply D (5 bases each). Germline CDR1 is LNHNV and CDR2 is YYDKDF (reference sequence). V dropped 8 bases and J dropped 5 bases, with 17 bases sitting between them. The CDR3 contains 14 residues.